This T cell receptor beta chain was retrieved from a study of metastatic and nonmetastatic thyroid tumors. As for the study in general: The authors compared repertoires across blood and tumor or nodule tissue from malignant and benign thyroid patients.

Original analysis: A classifier for distant metastasis in papillary thyroid cancer was constructed using CDR3 differences observed across clinicopathological groups. TCRdb re-called the PCR reads with MiXCR. V and J calls and clone size were set by TCRdb, not the authors. This table holds 3,000 to 4,000 clones, around a third found once. Study-wide results and caveats: Within blood and tumor, benign nodules reportedly had significantly lower TCR beta diversity than malignant thyroid tumors did.

Turning to this clone: Antigen: not known.

CDR1 is MNHNS and CDR2 is SASEGT in the germline V gene. V dropped 1 base and J dropped 14 bases, with 12 bases sitting between them. The CDR3 has 13 residues. No treatment of any kind had been given to any patient before thyroid surgery. The V call is TRBV6-1, the J call TRBJ1-6, with D hard to call. What was sequenced was tumor tissue. This clonotype originated in a female donor with papillary thyroid cancer or a benign thyroid nodule (not recorded which). Some clones in this sample may be carry-over from other donors' samples. CDR3 sequence reads: CASSEDELKALHF. The CDR3 nucleotides are TGTGCCAGCAGTGAAGACGAGCTCAAGGCCCTCCACTTT.